Presented here are 23 T cell receptor beta chains from one specimen sequenced in a study of T cell responses to AZD1222 COVID-19 vaccine. Sequencing used immunoSEQ multiplex PCR; TCRdb keeps in-frame clones, though not all of them. This table holds 150,000 to 200,000 clones, more than 85% found once. The sequenced sample was peripheral blood, obtained 28 days after the second AZD1222 dose. Source of these receptors: an adult who received the AZD1222 COVID-19 vaccine.

The genes are TRBV4-2 and TRBJ1-4; D possibly corresponds to TRBD1 (5 bases). Trimming took off 0 bases at V and 10 bases at J, with 18 bases between the two ends. Looked up from germline, CDR1 is LGHNA and CDR2 is YNFKEQ. The CDR3 spans 16 residues. Written as DNA, the CDR3 is TGTGCCAGCAGCCAAGAATGGGGCCCAGACTTAGGAAAACTGTTTTTT. Its translation is CASSQEWGPDLGKLFF.

The V call is TRBV18, the J call TRBJ2-7, with 8 bases identical to TRBD1. Germline V gene lookup returns CDR1 KGHSH and CDR2 LQKENI. This CDR3 spans 16 amino acids. V lost 1 base to trimming and J lost 0 bases; unmatched junction nucleotides: 5. This CDR3 reads CASSPRGQGFSYEQYF. Written as DNA, the CDR3 is TGTGCCAGCTCACCACGAGGACAGGGATTCTCCTACGAGCAGTACTTC.

The chain joins TRBV14 to TRBJ2-7, with D possibly matching TRBD1 (6 bases). This CDR3 is 15 amino acids long. Trimming took 5 bases from V and 5 from J, leaving 19 bases between them. CDR1 and CDR2 (germline): SGHDN, FVKESK. This CDR3 reads CASSRALVRGNEQYF. The CDR3 DNA reads as TGTGCCAGCAGCAGGGCCTTGGTCAGGGGCAACGAGCAGTACTTC. Drawing the rest from reference TRBV14 and TRBJ2-7, the complete variable domain is EAGVTQFPSHSVIEKGQTVTLRCDPISGHDNLYWYRRVMGKEIKFLLHFVKESKQDESGMPNNRFLAERTGGTYSTLKVQPAELEDSGVYFCASSRALVRGNEQYFGPGTRLTVT.

This chain links TRBV5-1 with TRBJ2-5; D may match TRBD1 or TRBD2 (6 bases each). From germline, CDR1 is SGHRS and CDR2 YFSETQ. The germline V and J ends were trimmed by 5 bases and 5 bases, with 16 bases remaining between them. This CDR3 contains 14 residues. This chain's CDR3 is CASSVWGARETQYF. Here the CDR3 DNA reads TGCGCCAGCAGTGTTTGGGGGGCGCGGGAGACCCAGTACTTC.

This chain connects TRBV5-5 to TRBJ1-6; 8 bases align to TRBD1. The CDR3 is 17 amino acids. Trimming cost V 3 bases and J 7 bases; bases outside gene matches: 12. Germline loops: CDR1 SGHKS, CDR2 YYEKEE (reference sequence). The CDR3 sequence is CASSYPKDREDNSPLHF. CDR3 DNA sequence: TGTGCCAGCAGCTATCCTAAGGACAGGGAGGACAATTCACCCCTCCACTTT.

The chain employs TRBV7-9 and TRBJ1-6; D is unresolved. Trimming pared 5 bases from V and 10 bases from J, leaving 12 bases between. CDR1 is SEHNR, CDR2 FQNEAQ, per germline (reference sequence). The CDR3 spans 13 residues. The CDR3 sequence: CASSPRLESPLHF. DNA of the CDR3: TGTGCCAGCAGCCCGAGGTTGGAATCACCCCTCCACTTT.

This clone showed up just once. V usage is TRBV5-4 and J usage is TRBJ2-5, with TRBD2 matching 11 bases. Germline assignment: CDR1 SGHNT and CDR2 YYREEE (reference sequence). The CDR3 is 16 residues long. The junction had 5 bases not matched to a gene; V was cut back by 0 bases and J by 4 bases. CDR3 coding DNA: TGTGCCAGCAGCTTGGTGATAGCGGGAGGGAGAGAGACCCAGTACTTC. Its translation: CASSLVIAGGRETQYF.

The CDR3 bases are TGTGCCAGCTCACCACCCGGACAGAATCAGCCCCAGCATTTT. Amino acids: CASSPPGQNQPQHF. This chain uses TRBV18 with TRBJ1-5; D perhaps matches TRBD1 (6 bases). Trimming shortened V by 0 bases and J by 4 bases, and 7 bases separated the two germline ends. This CDR3 region has 14 residues. In germline, CDR1 is KGHSH, CDR2 LQKENI.

This clone was found a few times. The chain links TRBV27 to TRBJ1-5; D might be TRBD1 (6 bases). V shed 6 bases and J shed 0 bases, with 15 bases lying between them. Germline V gene data show CDR1 as MNHEY and CDR2 as SMNVEV (reference sequence). The CDR3 has 16 residues. The CDR3: CASRRTGTNSNQPQHF. CDR3 bases: TGTGCCAGCAGGAGGACCGGGACAAATAGCAATCAGCCCCAGCATTTT.

The chain couples TRBV4-2 to TRBJ1-2, with D perhaps TRBD1 (6 bases). This CDR3 is 17 amino acids long. Germline assignment: CDR1 LGHNA and CDR2 YNFKEQ. The V end was cut by 0 bases, the J end by 7 bases, with 21 bases between. The CDR3 loop is CASSQEGGVLGATGYTF. CDR3 nucleotide sequence: TGTGCCAGCAGCCAAGAAGGGGGGGTTTTGGGAGCTACTGGCTACACCTTC.

The chain links TRBV11-3 to TRBJ1-1; tentative D call: TRBD1 (5 bases). This CDR3 contains 15 residues. The germline V gene has CDR1 SGHNT and CDR2 YENEEA. Trimming pared 1 base from V and 0 bases from J, leaving 9 bases between. This chain's CDR3 is CASSLGGDLNTEAFF. The CDR3 DNA is TGTGCCAGCAGCTTAGGGGGGGACCTGAACACTGAAGCTTTCTTT.

The table lists this clone with a count of one. As DNA, the CDR3 is TGTGCCCCCTTGGTGCAGGTGCGGGACGGTGGCTCCTACGAGCAGTACTTC. Amino acids: CAPLVQVRDGGSYEQYF. This sequence joins TRBV9 and TRBJ2-7; possible D gene TRBD2, 6 bases. The V gene's germline CDR1 is SGDLS and CDR2 YYNGEE. Trimming left V 10 bases short and J 0 bases short, with 26 bases between. The CDR3 extends over 17 amino acids. The variable domain in full, completed from reference TRBV9 and TRBJ2-7, reads DSGVTQTPKHLITATGQRVTLRCSPRSGDLSVYWYQQSLDQGLQFLIQYYNGEERAKGNILERFSAQQFPDLHSELNLSSLELGDSALYFCAPLVQVRDGGSYEQYFGPGTRLTVT.

In this sample, this clone turned up once. The chain joins TRBV19 to TRBJ1-6, with 9 bases lining up with TRBD1. The V segment lost 6 bases and the J segment 6 bases; nucleotides outside the gene matches: 9. Per germline, CDR1 LNHDA and CDR2 SQIVND (reference sequence). This CDR3 has 16 residues. CDR3 sequence reads: CASSLGDRERNSPLHF. The CDR3 region has the DNA TGTGCCAGTAGCCTTGGGGACAGGGAACGTAATTCACCCCTCCACTTT.

The rearrangement uses TRBV16 and TRBJ1-1; tentative D call: TRBD1 (5 bases). This CDR3 has 12 amino acids. From germline, CDR1 is KGHSY and CDR2 FQNENV. V gave up 4 bases and J gave up 3 bases, with 6 bases separating them. The CDR3 loop reads CASSPGYTEAFF. The CDR3 region has the DNA TGTGCCAGCAGCCCAGGGTACACTGAAGCTTTCTTT.

The genes are TRBV7-9 and TRBJ2-1; 9 nucleotides agree with TRBD1. V lost 2 bases, J lost 8 bases, and 10 bases stayed unmatched. Germline lookup yields CDR1 SEHNR and CDR2 FQNEAQ (reference sequence). The CDR3 consists of 16 residues. The DNA of the CDR3 is TGTGCCAGCAGCTTAAGTCGTGGGACAGGGCGGTATGAGCAGTTCTTC. Its protein is CASSLSRGTGRYEQFF. Full variable domain (missing parts from reference TRBV7-9 and TRBJ2-1): DTGVSQNPRHKITKRGQNVTFRCDPISEHNRLYWYRQTLGQGPEFLTYFQNEAQLEKSRLLSDRFSAERPKGSFSTLEIQRTEQGDSAMYLCASSLSRGTGRYEQFFGPGTRLTVL.

The chain carries TRBV5-1 and TRBJ1-4; TRBD1 is a possible D gene (5 bases). The germline gives CDR1 SGHRS, CDR2 YFSETQ. The CDR3 has 15 residues. The V gene lost 2 bases and the J gene lost 5 bases, with 13 bases spanning the gap. The CDR3 nucleotides read TGCGCCAGCAGCTTCGGCGGGGGGACGAATGAAAAACTGTTTTTT. It translates to CASSFGGGTNEKLFF. The variable domain in full, completed from reference TRBV5-1 and TRBJ1-4, reads KAGVTQTPRYLIKTRGQQVTLSCSPISGHRSVSWYQQTPGQGLQFLFEYFSETQRNKGNFPGRFSGRQFSNSRSEMNVSTLELGDSALYLCASSFGGGTNEKLFFGSGTQLSVL.

V gene TRBV18 combines with J gene TRBJ1-6, with D uncertain. The CDR3 spans 15 residues. The germline CDR1 and CDR2 sequences are KGHSH and LQKENI. The V end lost 3 bases, the J end lost 7 bases, and 13 bases lay between the germline ends. CDR3 amino acids: CASSPTKVSNSPLHF. The DNA of the CDR3 is TGTGCCAGCTCACCCACAAAGGTATCCAATTCACCCCTCCACTTT.

V and J are TRBV2 and TRBJ2-7; 7 bases agree with TRBD2. The V gene end was trimmed by 9 bases and the J gene end by 1 base; junction bases not matched to a gene: 3. CDR1 SNHLY and CDR2 FYNNEI come from the germline V gene. The CDR3 length is 12 residues. The CDR3, as DNA: TGTGCCAGTCGTAGCGGGTCCTACGAGCAGTACTTC. This sequence encodes CASRSGSYEQYF.

The chain carries TRBV14 and TRBJ1-1, with D hard to call. CDR3 length: 13 residues. Trimming took off 0 bases at V and 4 bases at J, with 6 bases between the two ends. CDR1 is SGHDN, CDR2 FVKESK, per germline. CDR3 residues: CASSQDGSTEAFF. In DNA, the CDR3 is TGTGCCAGCAGCCAAGACGGGAGCACTGAAGCTTTCTTT. Full variable domain (outside the CDR3, taken from reference TRBV14 and TRBJ1-1): EAGVTQFPSHSVIEKGQTVTLRCDPISGHDNLYWYRRVMGKEIKFLLHFVKESKQDESGMPNNRFLAERTGGTYSTLKVQPAELEDSGVYFCASSQDGSTEAFFGQGTRLTVV.

The V gene is TRBV18, the J gene TRBJ2-5; 8 nucleotides line up with TRBD2. Germline V gene sequence: CDR1 KGHSH, CDR2 LQKENI. There are 15 residues in the CDR3. The V gene end was trimmed by 6 bases and the J gene end by 1 base; junction bases not matched to a gene: 7. Here the CDR3 reads CASSPGRGAQETQYF. The DNA for the CDR3 is TGTGCCAGCTCCCCCGGGCGGGGGGCCCAAGAGACCCAGTACTTC.

The rearrangement joins TRBV19 to TRBJ2-1; TRBD1 matches 11 bases. With 7 bases clipped from V and 7 bases from J, the junction kept 15 bases outside the gene matches. Germline V CDR1 and CDR2: LNHDA, SQIVND (reference sequence). This CDR3 has 17 residues. CDR3 amino acids: CASTTRTGTGGPNEQFF. The CDR3 nucleotides are TGTGCCAGTACCACTCGAACCGGGACAGGGGGACCAAATGAGCAGTTCTTC.

This clone has a handful of counts. This chain connects TRBV2 to TRBJ1-2; D ambiguous. Germline values: CDR1 SNHLY, CDR2 FYNNEI. This CDR3 is built from 13 residues. Between the trimmed V and J ends, which lost 6 bases and 1 base, there was a span of 9 bases. Written as DNA, the CDR3 is TGTGCCAGCAGCTTAACAGTTAACTATGGCTACACCTTC. Amino acids: CASSLTVNYGYTF.

V is TRBV2 and J is TRBJ2-7; the D gene is possibly TRBD2 (5 bases). The CDR3 runs 12 residues. Per germline, CDR1 SNHLY and CDR2 FYNNEI. V was cut by 3 bases and J by 3 bases, with 6 bases left in between. CDR3 nucleotides: TGTGCCAGCAGTGACACTAGCTACGAGCAGTACTTC. Protein product: CASSDTSYEQYF.